The entry that follows covers one T cell receptor beta chain sequence. These data are taken from a study of radiation and T cells in renal cell carcinoma. The CDR3 has 15 residues. Germline values: CDR1 SNHLY, CDR2 FYNNEI. With V trimmed by 3 bases and J by 5 bases, 4 bases remained unmatched. Measured with immunoSEQ multiplex PCR; TCRdb has only the in-frame clones, and not every one. The sample comprises tens of thousands of clones, approximately 83% of which are singletons, and 20% to 25% rests with the top ten. Time point noted: blood 2 weeks post-SBRT. Treatment meaning: 15 Gy SBRT to primary tumor, nephrectomy 4 weeks later.

The chain recombines TRBV2 with TRBJ2-5; 12 nucleotides line up with TRBD2. The clonotype originates from a woman between 50 and 59 years old with renal cell carcinoma. The sequencing used blood, collected from a patient whose treatment included radiotherapy and nephrectomy. CDR3 loop: CASSETSGSSETQYF. CDR3 DNA sequence: TGTGCCAGCAGTGAGACTAGCGGGAGTAGCGAGACCCAGTACTTC.